This T cell receptor beta chain was profiled in a study of beta chain features in type 1 diabetes. Study overall: Age, gender and cell yields were similar between patients and healthy donors. In all, 85 million to 130 million sorted cells from all samples were analyzed. Points from the study as a whole: Patients with type 1 diabetes carried fewer insertions and had more deletions at their VDJ junctions.

Germline loops: CDR1 SGHAT, CDR2 FQNNGV. Trimming removed 5 bases at V and 5 bases at J, with 15 bases between. This CDR3 has 14 amino acids. Of the isolated RNA, all was reverse transcribed, and so the sequenced material was expressed TCRB transcripts. Only in-frame clones appear in the TCRdb table, and some are missing; sequencing was by immunoSEQ multiplex PCR. This table holds about 900,000 clones, under 20% found once. Purities over 98% were achieved in all sorted populations. Concerning this clone itself: Its cognate antigen is unknown.

The chain couples TRBV11-2 to TRBJ2-5; D unresolved. The sequenced sample consisted of naive CD4+ T cells from blood. The sequence was obtained from a woman aged 18-29 years in good health. CDR3 DNA: TGTGCCAGCAGCATAGCTAGGCTCGAGGAGACCCAGTACTTC. It specifies CASSIARLEETQYF. The full variable domain, with the rest looked up from reference TRBV11-2 and TRBJ2-5, is EAGVAQSPRYKIIEKRQSVAFWCNPISGHATLYWYQQILGQGPKLLIQFQNNGVVDDSQLPKDRFSAERLKGVDSTLKIQPAKLEDSAVYLCASSIARLEETQYFGPGTRLLVL.